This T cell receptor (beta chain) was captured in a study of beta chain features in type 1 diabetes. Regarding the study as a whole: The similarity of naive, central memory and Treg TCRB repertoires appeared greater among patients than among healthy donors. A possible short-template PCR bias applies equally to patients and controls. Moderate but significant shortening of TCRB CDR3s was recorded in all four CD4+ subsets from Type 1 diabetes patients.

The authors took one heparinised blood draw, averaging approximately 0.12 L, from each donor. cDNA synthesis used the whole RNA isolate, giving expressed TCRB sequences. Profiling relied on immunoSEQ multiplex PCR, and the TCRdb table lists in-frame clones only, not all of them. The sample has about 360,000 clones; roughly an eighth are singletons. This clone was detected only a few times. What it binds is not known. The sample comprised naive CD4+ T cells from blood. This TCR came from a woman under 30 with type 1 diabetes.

This CDR3 is CAWSGQDYEQYF. DNA of the CDR3: TGTGCCTGGAGTGGGCAGGACTACGAGCAGTACTTC. The rearrangement uses TRBV30 and TRBJ2-7, with D unclear. The ends were cut back, 1 base at V and 3 bases at J, with 7 bases in the middle. The CDR3 has 12 residues. In germline, CDR1 is GTSNPN, CDR2 SVGIG (reference sequence). The full variable domain, rest sourced from reference TRBV30 and TRBJ2-7, is SQTIHQWPATLVQPVGSPLSLECTVEGTSNPNLYWYRQAAGRGLQLLFYSVGIGQISSEVPQNLSASRPQDRQFILSSKKLLLSDSGFYLCAWSGQDYEQYFGPGTRLTVT.